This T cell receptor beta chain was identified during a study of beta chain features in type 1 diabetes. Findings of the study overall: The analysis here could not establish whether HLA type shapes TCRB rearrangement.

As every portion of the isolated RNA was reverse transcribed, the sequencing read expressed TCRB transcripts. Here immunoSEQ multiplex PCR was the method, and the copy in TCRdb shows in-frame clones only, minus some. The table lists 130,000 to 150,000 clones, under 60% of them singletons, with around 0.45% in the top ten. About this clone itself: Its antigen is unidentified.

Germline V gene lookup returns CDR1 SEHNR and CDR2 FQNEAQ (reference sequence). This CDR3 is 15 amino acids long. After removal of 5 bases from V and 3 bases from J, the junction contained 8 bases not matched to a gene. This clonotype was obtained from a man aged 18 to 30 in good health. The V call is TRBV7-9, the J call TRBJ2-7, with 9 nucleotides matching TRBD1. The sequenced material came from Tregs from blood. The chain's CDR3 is CASSLQGTGFYEQYF. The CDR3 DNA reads TGTGCCAGCAGCCTACAGGGGACAGGGTTCTACGAGCAGTACTTC.